The present T cell receptor beta chain was sequenced within a study of identical twins' blood T cells. As handled by the study authors: Each donor had about 90,000 to nearly 550,000 clonotypes. TCRdb called the 5' RACE reads again in MiXCR, with one record for every CDR3 protein. TCRdb assigned the V and J calls; the authors' analysis was not used. The top ten hold approximately 6.6% of the sample, which has 350,000 to 400,000 distinct CDR3 sequences, more than 25% seen once. The CDR3 contains 13 residues. V was trimmed by 8 bases and J by 3 bases, leaving 13 bases between them. Germline CDR1 and CDR2: MGHDK and SYGVNS.

This receptor was identified in a woman aged 18 to 55 in good health. V is TRBV25-1 and J is TRBJ1-1, with TRBD1 as a possible D gene (6 bases). The specimen was PBMCs. Here the CDR3 reads CASARGGYTEAFF. For the CDR3, the DNA is TGTGCCAGCGCAAGGGGGGGGTACACTGAAGCTTTCTTT.